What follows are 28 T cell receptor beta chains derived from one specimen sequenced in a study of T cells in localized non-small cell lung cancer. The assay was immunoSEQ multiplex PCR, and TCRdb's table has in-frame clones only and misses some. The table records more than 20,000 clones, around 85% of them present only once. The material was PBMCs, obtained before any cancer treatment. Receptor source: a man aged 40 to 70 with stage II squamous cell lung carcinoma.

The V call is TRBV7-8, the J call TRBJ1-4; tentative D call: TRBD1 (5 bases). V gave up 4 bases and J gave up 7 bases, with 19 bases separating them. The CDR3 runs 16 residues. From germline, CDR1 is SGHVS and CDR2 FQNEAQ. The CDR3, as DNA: TGTGCCAGCAGCTCGGTACCGACAGCCGGCGGTGAAAAACTGTTTTTT. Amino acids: CASSSVPTAGGEKLFF.

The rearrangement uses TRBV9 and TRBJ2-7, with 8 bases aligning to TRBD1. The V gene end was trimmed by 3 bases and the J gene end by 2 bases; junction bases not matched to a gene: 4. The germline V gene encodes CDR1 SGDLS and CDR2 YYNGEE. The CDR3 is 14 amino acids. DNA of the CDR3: TGTGCCAGCAGCGAGACAGGGGATACCTACGAGCAGTACTTC. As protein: CASSETGDTYEQYF.

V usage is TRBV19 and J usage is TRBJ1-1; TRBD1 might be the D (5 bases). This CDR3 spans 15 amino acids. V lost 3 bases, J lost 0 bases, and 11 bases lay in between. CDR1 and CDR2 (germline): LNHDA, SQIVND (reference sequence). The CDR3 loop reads CASSIQGTVNTEAFF. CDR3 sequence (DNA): TGTGCCAGTAGTATTCAAGGGACGGTGAACACTGAAGCTTTCTTT.

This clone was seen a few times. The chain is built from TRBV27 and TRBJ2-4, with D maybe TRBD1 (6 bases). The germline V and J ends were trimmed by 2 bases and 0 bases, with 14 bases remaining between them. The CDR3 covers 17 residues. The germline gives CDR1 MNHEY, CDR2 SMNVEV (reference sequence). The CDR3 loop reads CASSLGSGQLAKNIQYF. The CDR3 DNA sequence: TGTGCCAGCAGTTTAGGATCTGGACAGTTAGCCAAAAACATTCAGTACTTC.

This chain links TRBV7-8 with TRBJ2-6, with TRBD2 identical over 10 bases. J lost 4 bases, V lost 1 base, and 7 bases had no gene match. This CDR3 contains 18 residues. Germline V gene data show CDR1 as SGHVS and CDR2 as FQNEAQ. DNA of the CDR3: TGTGCCAGCAGCTTAGGGGAACTAGCGGGGCGCGGGGCCAACGTCCTGACTTTC. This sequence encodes CASSLGELAGRGANVLTF.

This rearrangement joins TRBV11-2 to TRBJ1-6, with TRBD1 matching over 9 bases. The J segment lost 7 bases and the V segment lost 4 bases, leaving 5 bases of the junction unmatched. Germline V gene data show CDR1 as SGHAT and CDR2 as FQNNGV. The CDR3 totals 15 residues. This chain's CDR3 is CASSSRTGANSPLHF. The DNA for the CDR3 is TGTGCCAGCAGCTCCCGGACAGGGGCGAATTCACCCCTCCACTTT. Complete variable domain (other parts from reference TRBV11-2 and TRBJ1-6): EAGVAQSPRYKIIEKRQSVAFWCNPISGHATLYWYQQILGQGPKLLIQFQNNGVVDDSQLPKDRFSAERLKGVDSTLKIQPAKLEDSAVYLCASSSRTGANSPLHFGNGTRLTVT.

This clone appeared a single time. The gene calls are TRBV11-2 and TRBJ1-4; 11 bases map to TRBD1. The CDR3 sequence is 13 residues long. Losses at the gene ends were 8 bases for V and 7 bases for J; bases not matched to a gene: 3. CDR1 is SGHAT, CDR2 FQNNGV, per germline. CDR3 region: CASGTGGGEKLFF. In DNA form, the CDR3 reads TGTGCCAGCGGGACAGGGGGGGGTGAAAAACTGTTTTTT.

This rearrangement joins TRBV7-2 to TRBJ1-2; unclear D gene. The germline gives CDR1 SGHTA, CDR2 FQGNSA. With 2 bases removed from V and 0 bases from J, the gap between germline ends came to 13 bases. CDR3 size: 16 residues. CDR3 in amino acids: CASSLSASGTNYGYTF. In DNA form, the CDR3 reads TGTGCCAGCAGCTTAAGTGCATCAGGAACTAACTATGGCTACACCTTC.

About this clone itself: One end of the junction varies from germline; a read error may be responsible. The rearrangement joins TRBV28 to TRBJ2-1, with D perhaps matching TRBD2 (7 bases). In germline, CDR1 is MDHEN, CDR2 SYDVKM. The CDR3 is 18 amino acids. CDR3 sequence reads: CASSLSGGPSGVYSEQFF. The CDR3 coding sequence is TGTGCCAGCAGTTTAAGTGGGGGGCCTAGCGGCGTCTACAGTGAGCAGTTCTTC.

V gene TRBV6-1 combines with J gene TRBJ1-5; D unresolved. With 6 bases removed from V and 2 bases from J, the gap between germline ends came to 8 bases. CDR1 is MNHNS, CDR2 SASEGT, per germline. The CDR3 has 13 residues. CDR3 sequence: CASRFRGNQPQHF. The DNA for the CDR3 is TGTGCCAGCAGGTTCCGCGGCAATCAGCCCCAGCATTTT.

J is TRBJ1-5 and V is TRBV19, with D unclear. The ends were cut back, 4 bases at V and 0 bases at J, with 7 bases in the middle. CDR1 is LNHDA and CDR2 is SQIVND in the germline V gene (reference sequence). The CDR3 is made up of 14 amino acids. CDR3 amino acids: CASSRGDSNQPQHF. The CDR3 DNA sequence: TGTGCCAGTAGTAGAGGAGATAGCAATCAGCCCCAGCATTTT.

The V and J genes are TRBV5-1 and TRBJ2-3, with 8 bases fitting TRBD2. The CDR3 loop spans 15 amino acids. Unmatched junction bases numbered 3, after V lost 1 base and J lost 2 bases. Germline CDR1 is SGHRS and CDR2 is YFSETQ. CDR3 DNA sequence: TGCGCCAGCAGCTTGAATAGCGGGGACACAGATACGCAGTATTTT. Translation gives CASSLNSGDTDTQYF.

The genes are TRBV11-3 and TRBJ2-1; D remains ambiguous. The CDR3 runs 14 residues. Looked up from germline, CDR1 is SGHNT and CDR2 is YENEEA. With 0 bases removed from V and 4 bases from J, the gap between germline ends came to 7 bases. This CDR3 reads CASSLDGVYNEQFF. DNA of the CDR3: TGTGCCAGCAGCTTAGATGGCGTTTACAATGAGCAGTTCTTC.

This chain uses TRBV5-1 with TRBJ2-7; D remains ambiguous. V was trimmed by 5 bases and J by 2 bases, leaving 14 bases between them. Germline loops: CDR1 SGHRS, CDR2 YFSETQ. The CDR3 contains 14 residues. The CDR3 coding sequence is TGCGCCAGCAGGGAAAGAACCACAACCTACGAGCAGTACTTC. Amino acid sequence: CASRERTTTYEQYF. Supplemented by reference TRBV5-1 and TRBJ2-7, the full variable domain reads KAGVTQTPRYLIKTRGQQVTLSCSPISGHRSVSWYQQTPGQGLQFLFEYFSETQRNKGNFPGRFSGRQFSNSRSEMNVSTLELGDSALYLCASRERTTTYEQYFGPGTRLTVT.

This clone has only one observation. The CDR3 DNA reads as TGTGCCAGCAGTGCTCCTAGCGGGGGGCTACGAGAGACCCAGTACTTC. It translates to CASSAPSGGLRETQYF. The chain carries TRBV28 and TRBJ2-5, with 11 bases matching TRBD2. This CDR3 contains 16 residues. Germline V lookup: CDR1 MDHEN, CDR2 SYDVKM. With V trimmed by 5 bases and J by 4 bases, 9 bases remained unmatched.

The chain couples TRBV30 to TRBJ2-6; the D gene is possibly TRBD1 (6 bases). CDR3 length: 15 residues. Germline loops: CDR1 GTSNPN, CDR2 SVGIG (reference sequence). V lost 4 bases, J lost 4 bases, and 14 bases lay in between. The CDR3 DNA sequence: TGTGCCTGGAATACAGGGCACTTAGGGGCCAACGTCCTGACTTTC. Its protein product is CAWNTGHLGANVLTF. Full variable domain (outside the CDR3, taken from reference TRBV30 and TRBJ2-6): SQTIHQWPATLVQPVGSPLSLECTVEGTSNPNLYWYRQAAGRGLQLLFYSVGIGQISSEVPQNLSASRPQDRQFILSSKKLLLSDSGFYLCAWNTGHLGANVLTFGAGSRLTVL.

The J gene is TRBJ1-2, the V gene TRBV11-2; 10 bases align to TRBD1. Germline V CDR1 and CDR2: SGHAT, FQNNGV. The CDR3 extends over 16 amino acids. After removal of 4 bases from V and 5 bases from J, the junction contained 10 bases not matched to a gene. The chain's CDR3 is CASSSDSWTGGYGYTF. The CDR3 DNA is TGTGCCAGCAGCTCAGACTCCTGGACAGGGGGATATGGCTACACCTTC.

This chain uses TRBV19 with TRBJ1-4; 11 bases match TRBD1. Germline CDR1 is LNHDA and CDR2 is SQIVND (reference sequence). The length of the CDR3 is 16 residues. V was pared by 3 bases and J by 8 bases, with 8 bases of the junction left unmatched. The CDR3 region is CASSMDRGRGHEKLFF. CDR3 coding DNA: TGTGCCAGTAGTATGGACAGGGGGCGCGGCCACGAAAAACTGTTTTTT.

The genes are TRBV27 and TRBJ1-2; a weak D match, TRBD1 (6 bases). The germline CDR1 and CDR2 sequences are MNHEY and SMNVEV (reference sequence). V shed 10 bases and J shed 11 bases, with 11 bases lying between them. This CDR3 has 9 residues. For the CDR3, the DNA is TGTGCCATTCTCAGGGGTTACACCTTC. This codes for CAILRGYTF.

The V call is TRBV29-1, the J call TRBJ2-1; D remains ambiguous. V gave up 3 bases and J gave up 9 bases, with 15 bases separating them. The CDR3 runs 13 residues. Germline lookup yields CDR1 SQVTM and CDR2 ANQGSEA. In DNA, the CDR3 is TGCAGCGTTGATAAGGCGACGCTGGGTGAGCAGTTCTTC. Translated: CSVDKATLGEQFF.

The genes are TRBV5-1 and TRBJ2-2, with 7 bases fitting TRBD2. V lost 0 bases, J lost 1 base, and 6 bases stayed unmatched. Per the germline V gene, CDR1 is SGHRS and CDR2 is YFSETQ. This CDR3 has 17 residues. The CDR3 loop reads CASSLVPSGQNTGELFF. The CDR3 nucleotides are TGCGCCAGCAGCTTGGTCCCTAGCGGACAGAACACCGGGGAGCTGTTTTTT.

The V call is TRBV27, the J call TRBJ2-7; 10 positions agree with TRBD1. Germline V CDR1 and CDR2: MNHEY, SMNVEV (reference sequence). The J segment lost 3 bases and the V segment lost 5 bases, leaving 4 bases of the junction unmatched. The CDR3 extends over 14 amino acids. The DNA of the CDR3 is TGTGCCAGCAGTAGACAGGGGGCTGGCTACGAGCAGTACTTC. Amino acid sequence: CASSRQGAGYEQYF.

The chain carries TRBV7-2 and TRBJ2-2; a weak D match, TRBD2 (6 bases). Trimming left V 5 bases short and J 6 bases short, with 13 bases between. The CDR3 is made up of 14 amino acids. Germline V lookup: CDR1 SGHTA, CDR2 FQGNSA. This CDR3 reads CASSQTRISGELFF. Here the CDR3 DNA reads TGTGCCAGCAGCCAGACTAGAATCTCCGGGGAGCTGTTTTTT.

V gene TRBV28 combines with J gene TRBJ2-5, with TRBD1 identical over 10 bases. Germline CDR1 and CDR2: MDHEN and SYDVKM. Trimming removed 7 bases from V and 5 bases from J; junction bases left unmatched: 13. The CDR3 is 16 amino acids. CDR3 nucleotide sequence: TGTGCCAGCAATGCCTTCCGGGACAGGGGTTACGAGACCCAGTACTTC. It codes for CASNAFRDRGYETQYF.

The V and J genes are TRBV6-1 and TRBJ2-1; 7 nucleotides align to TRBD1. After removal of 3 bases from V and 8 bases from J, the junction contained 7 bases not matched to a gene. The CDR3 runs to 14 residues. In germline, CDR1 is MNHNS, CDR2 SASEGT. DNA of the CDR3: TGTGCCAGCAGTGACGACAGGGCTCGGGATGAGCAGTTCTTC. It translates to CASSDDRARDEQFF.

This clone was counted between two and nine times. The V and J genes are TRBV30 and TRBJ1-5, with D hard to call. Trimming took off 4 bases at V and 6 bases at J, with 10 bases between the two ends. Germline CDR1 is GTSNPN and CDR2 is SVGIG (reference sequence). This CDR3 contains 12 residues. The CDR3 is CAWNTVGQPQHF. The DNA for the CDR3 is TGTGCCTGGAACACCGTGGGTCAGCCCCAGCATTTT.

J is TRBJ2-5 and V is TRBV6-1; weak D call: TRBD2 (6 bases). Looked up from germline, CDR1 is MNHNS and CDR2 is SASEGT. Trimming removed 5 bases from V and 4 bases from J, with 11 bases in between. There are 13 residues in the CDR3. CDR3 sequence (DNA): TGTGCCAGCAGTACACGGGACTCAGAGACCCAGTACTTC. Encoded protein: CASSTRDSETQYF.

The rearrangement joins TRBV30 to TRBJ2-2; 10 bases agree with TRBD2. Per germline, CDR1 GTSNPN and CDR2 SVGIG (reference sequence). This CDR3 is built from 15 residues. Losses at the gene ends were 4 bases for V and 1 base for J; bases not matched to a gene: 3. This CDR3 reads CAWKEREGNTGELFF. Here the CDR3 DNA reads TGTGCCTGGAAGGAGCGGGAGGGGAACACCGGGGAGCTGTTTTTT.